The clone carrying this T cell receptor (beta chain) showed up just once. This table comes from immunoSEQ multiplex PCR, and its TCRdb copy is limited to in-frame clones, with some not included. The repertoire holds about 66,000 clones, 91% seen once, with roughly 5% in the top ten. These data belong to a study of technical replicates of blood from a few donors. This TCR came from a human donor in good health. Some clones in this sample may be carry-over from other donors' samples. Sequencing was done on a sample of PBMCs.

The CDR3 region has the DNA TGTGCCATCCGCGACAGGGAGGCCGAGCAGTACTTC. Translating it yields CAIRDREAEQYF. J is TRBJ2-7 and V is TRBV10-3; D is perhaps TRBD1 (7 bases). Germline CDR1 and CDR2: ENHRY and SYGVKD. Trimming pared 8 bases from V and 6 bases from J, leaving 14 bases between. The CDR3 has 12 amino acids.